The present entry profiles one T cell receptor (beta chain) with its context. Antigen specificity is unknown. The sample belongs to a study of cytomegalovirus exposure and HLA in healthy donors. Overall study findings and caveats: Reports showed the classifier diagnosing cytomegalovirus status with high specificity and sensitivity. The dataset shows that most TCR sequences were rare, while some public TCRs occurred in many donors.

Using immunoSEQ multiplex PCR, the repertoire was profiled, and TCRdb retains in-frame clones only, with some absent. The data show roughly 220,000 clones, approximately 88% seen once. The sample comprised PBMCs. The source is a woman aged 25 to 45 in good health and CMV-seropositive.

The CDR3 loop is CSVVPGRGESSYEQYF. The CDR3 region has the DNA TGCAGCGTTGTCCCTGGACGGGGGGAAAGCTCCTACGAGCAGTACTTC. V is TRBV29-1 and J is TRBJ2-7, with 7 bases aligning to TRBD2. Losses at the gene ends were 4 bases for V and 0 bases for J; bases not matched to a gene: 12. Germline CDR1 reads SQVTM; CDR2 reads ANQGSEA. This CDR3 has 16 amino acids.